This TCR beta chain was sequenced in a study of vaccination effects on CD4 cells after COVID-19 (dated by TCRdb to about 2022). About the full investigation: In the ViraFEST assay, PBMC were stimulated with viral peptide pools, and antigen-specific CD4+ T cell clonotypes were then identified by expansion using TCR sequencing. After vaccination, three convalescent patients were sampled at an early time point (day +14) and at a late time point (day +241, +227 and +161, respectively). Post-vaccine samples across the study were collected a median of 72 days after the second dose, with a range of 14 to 241. Each well held over 1.5 million PBMC cultured in IMDM containing about 5.4% human AB serum, roughly 9.9 IU/ml IL-2 and gentamicin, along with approximately 10 ug/ml peptides. SARS-CoV-2 spike-specific CD4+ TCR repertoires were compared before and after mRNA vaccination in COVID-19 convalescent patients and in infection-naive vaccine recipients. A total of ten to eleven COVID-19 convalescent patients and a handful of SARS-CoV-2-naive healthy vaccine recipients were included in the full study. Cultures from other donors in the study were sequenced with the Oncomine TCR Beta short-read assay on an Illumina iSeq 100.

Paper-wide results and their limitations: Among convalescent patients, the spike-reactive repertoire after vaccination was made up mainly of new vaccine-induced clones that were largely distinct from the clones induced by infection. The study was limited by a small number of convalescent patients, and early post-infection timepoints were lacking. Clones induced by infection and clones induced by vaccination both contracted markedly at late timepoints after vaccination, which fits with T cell responses waning over time.

Trimming removed 1 base from V and 3 bases from J, leaving 10 bases between the germline ends. Reading from cysteine to phenylalanine, the CDR3 counts 15 amino acids. The retained sequence is limited to the CDR3, 45 bases, with the frame set at the first base. In the germline V gene (reference sequence), CDR1 corresponds to SEHNR and CDR2 to FQNEAQ. The library was made by the immunoSEQ multiplex PCR assay. DNA from the CD4+ T cells that had been cultured and isolated underwent TCR beta CDR3 sequencing. Regarding the original processing steps: Non-productive TCR sequences were discarded, and reads were trimmed to the CDR3 region, with only CDR3s of 7 or more amino acids retained. Antigen-specific clonotypes were identified with the MANAFEST web app by comparing expansion in peptide wells against reference cultures. For clones to be considered positive, expansion at FDR<0.05 versus reference and all other wells, an odds ratio above 5, and a frequency above 0.1% in two replicate wells were required. A clonotype was called cross-reactive if it was significantly expanded both in SARS-CoV-2 spike wells and in at least one common cold coronavirus spike condition. CDR3 similarity was assessed by Levenshtein distance with the stringdist R package, and unrooted trees were built with ape in R 3.6.1. TCRdb re-hosts the immuneACCESS table, in-frame sequences only. Its copies lack some clones; in the studies checked, an unresolved V gene accounts for under half of them, and the cause for the rest is not known. Clone size and V and J calls were adopted from that table, with D and trimming inferred from the DNA. The table for this sample lists roughly 51,000 clones; under 85% of them were counted only once. 4.5% to 5.5% of the sample is taken by the ten largest.

After more than nine days of culture, CD4+ T cells were isolated with the EasySep CD4+ T cell isolation kit. PCR-confirmed SARS-CoV-2 infection had occurred in convalescent patients between March and December 2020, before the Alpha, Beta and Delta variants emerged in the United States. Each participant received two doses of an mRNA SARS-CoV-2 vaccine, either BNT162b2 or mRNA-1273. On days 3 and 7, half of the culture medium was replaced with fresh IL-2-containing medium. Unless otherwise noted, each peptide stimulation condition was cultured in triplicate wells. PBMC were separated from whole blood using Ficoll-Paque Plus gradient centrifugation and were then either cryopreserved at -140C or used fresh. The QIAamp micro DNA kit was used to extract genomic DNA from the cultured CD4+ T cells. This clone was counted between two and nine times. Its antigen remains undetermined. One base away there is no much larger clone; base qualities are not given.

Here the chain combines TRBV7-9 and TRBJ2-1; the D region possibly corresponds to TRBD2 (5 bases align). The starting material was CD4+ T cells from PBMCs cultured without peptide, obtained after COVID-19 vaccination. This receptor was obtained from a human donor who had a prior SARS-CoV-2 infection. This receptor carries the CDR3 CASSLGAGRYNEQFF. The DNA is TGTGCCAGCAGCTTAGGGGCGGGCCGCTACAATGAGCAGTTCTTC.